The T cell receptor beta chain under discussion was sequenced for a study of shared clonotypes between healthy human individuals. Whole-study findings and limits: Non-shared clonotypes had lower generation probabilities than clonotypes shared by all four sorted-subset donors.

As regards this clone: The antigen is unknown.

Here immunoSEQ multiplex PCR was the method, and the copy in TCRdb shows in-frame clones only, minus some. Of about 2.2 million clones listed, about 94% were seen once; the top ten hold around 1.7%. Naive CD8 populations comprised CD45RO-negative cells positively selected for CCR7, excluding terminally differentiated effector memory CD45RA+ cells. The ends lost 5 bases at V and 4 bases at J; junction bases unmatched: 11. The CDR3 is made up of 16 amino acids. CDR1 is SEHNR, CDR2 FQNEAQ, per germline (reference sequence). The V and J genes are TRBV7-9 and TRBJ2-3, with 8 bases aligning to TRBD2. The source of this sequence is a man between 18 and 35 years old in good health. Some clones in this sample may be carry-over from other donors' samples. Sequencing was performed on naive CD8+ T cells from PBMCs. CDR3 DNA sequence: TGTGCCAGCAGCCGGACTGGAGCGGGAGTGGCAGATACGCAGTATTTT. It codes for CASSRTGAGVADTQYF.